This paragraph covers one TCR beta chain sequence. Its antigen is still unknown. This entry belongs to a study of persistence of HIV-infected CD4 T cells. Notes on the study in general: TCR oligoclonality correlated with proviral oligoclonality in the same sorted populations.

The immunoSEQ assay was version 4, run in survey mode. TCRdb keeps only in-frame clones here, not all; method: immunoSEQ multiplex PCR. The top ten clones hold more than 0.4% of a sample with 35,000 to 55,000 clones, 88% of them seen once. This nonspecific control used anti-CD3/anti-CD28 bead stimulation of CD4+ T cells. CD4+ T cells upregulating both CD40 ligand and CD69 were sorted as responding cells. With 8 bases clipped from V and 4 bases from J, the junction kept 11 bases outside the gene matches. Germline CDR1 reads LNHDA; CDR2 reads SQIVND (reference sequence). The CDR3 contains 16 residues. The clonotype comes from an adult woman with HIV who was CMV-seropositive. The sample in question was CD4+ T cells sorted from PBMCs after approximately 19-hour stimulation, obtained from a patient who received antiretroviral therapy. The chain uses TRBV19 and TRBJ1-3; 10 bases align to TRBD1. In nucleotides, the CDR3 is TGTGCCAGTTCCAACCCGGGACAGGGGTCAGGAAACACCATATATTTT. Translation gives CASSNPGQGSGNTIYF.